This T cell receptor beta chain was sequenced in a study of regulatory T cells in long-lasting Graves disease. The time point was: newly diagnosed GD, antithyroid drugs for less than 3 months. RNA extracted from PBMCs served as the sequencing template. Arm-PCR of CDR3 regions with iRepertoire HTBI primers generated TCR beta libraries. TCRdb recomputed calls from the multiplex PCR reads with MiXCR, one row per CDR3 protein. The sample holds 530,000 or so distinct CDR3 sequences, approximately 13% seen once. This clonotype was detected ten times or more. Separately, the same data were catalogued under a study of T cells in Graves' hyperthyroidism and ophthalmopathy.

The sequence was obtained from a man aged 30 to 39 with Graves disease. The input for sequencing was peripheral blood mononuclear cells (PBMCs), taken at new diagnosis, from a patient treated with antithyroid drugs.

Here the CDR3 reads CASSFRGASSGELFF. The CDR3 DNA reads as TGTGCCAGCAGTTTTAGGGGGGCGTCGTCCGGGGAGCTGTTTTTT. V gene TRBV12-3 or TRBV12-4 combines with J gene TRBJ2-2; D may match TRBD1 or TRBD2 (6 bases each). The CDR3 covers 15 residues. Trimming shortened V by 3 bases and J by 6 bases, and 14 bases separated the two germline ends.